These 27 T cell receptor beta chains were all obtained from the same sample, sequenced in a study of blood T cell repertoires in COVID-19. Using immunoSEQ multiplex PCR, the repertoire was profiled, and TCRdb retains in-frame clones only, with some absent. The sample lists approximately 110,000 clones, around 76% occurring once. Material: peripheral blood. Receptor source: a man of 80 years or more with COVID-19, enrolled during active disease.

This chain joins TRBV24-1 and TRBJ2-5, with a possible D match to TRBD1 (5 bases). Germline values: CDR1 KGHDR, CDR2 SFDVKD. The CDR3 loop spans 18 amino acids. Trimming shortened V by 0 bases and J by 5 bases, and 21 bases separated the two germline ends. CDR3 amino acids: CATSDLPDPSGALETQYF. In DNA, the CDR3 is TGTGCCACCAGTGATTTGCCGGACCCGAGTGGGGCTCTGGAGACCCAGTACTTC.

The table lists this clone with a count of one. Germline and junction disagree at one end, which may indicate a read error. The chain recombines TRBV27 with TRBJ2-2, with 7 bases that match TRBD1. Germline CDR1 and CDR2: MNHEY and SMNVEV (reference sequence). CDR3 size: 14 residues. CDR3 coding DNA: TGTGCCAGCAGTATGACAGGGAACGCCGGGGAGCTGTTTTTT. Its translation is CASSMTGNAGELFF.

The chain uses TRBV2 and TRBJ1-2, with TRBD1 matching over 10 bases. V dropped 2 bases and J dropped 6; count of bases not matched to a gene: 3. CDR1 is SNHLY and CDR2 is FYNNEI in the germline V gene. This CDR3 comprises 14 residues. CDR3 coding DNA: TGTGCCAGCAGTGAACGACAGGGGGCCGATGGCTACACCTTC. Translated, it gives CASSERQGADGYTF. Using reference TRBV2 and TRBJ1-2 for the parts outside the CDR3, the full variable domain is EPEVTQTPSHQVTQMGQEVILRCVPISNHLYFYWYRQILGQKVEFLVSFYNNEISEKSEIFDDQFSVERPDGSNFTLKIRSTKLEDSAMYFCASSERQGADGYTFGSGTRLTVV.

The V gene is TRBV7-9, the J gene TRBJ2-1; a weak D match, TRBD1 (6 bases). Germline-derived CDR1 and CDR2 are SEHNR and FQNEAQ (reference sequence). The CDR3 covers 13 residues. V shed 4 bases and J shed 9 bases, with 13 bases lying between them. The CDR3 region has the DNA TGTGCCAGCAGCTGGCTAGGGGGAAGTGAGCAGTTCTTC. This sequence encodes CASSWLGGSEQFF.

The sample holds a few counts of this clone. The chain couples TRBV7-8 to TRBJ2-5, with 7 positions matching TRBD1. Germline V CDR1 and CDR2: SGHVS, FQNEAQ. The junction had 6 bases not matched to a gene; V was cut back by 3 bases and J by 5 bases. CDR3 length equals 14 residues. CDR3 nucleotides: TGTGCCAGCAGCTTTCAGGGGGTTACGGAGACCCAGTACTTC. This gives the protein CASSFQGVTETQYF.

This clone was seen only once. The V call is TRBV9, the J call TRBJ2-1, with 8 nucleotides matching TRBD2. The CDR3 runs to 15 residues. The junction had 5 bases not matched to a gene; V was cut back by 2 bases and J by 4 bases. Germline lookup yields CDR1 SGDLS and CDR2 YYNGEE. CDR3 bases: TGTGCCAGCAGCGTCACCCTAGCGGGTTACAATGAGCAGTTCTTC. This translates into CASSVTLAGYNEQFF. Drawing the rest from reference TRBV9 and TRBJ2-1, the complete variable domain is DSGVTQTPKHLITATGQRVTLRCSPRSGDLSVYWYQQSLDQGLQFLIQYYNGEERAKGNILERFSAQQFPDLHSELNLSSLELGDSALYFCASSVTLAGYNEQFFGPGTRLTVL.

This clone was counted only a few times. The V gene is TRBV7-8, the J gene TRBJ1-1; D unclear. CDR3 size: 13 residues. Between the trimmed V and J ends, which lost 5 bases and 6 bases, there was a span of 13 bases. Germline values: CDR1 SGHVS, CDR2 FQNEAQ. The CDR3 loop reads CASSPREGAEAFF. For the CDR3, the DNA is TGTGCCAGCAGCCCGAGGGAGGGCGCTGAAGCTTTCTTT.

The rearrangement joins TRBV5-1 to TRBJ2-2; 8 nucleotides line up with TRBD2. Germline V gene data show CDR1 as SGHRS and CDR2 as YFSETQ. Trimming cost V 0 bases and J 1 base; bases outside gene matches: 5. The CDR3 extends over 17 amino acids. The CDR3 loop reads CASSLGSSGRNTGELFF. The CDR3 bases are TGCGCCAGCAGCTTGGGGTCTAGCGGGCGGAACACCGGGGAGCTGTTTTTT.

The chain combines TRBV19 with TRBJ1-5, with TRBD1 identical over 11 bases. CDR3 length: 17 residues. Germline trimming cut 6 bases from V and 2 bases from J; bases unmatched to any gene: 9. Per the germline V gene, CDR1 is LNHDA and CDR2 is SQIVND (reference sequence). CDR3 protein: CASSRDRGSWGNQPQHF. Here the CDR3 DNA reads TGTGCCAGTAGCAGGGACAGGGGGAGTTGGGGCAATCAGCCCCAGCATTTT. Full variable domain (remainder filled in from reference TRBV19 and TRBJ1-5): DGGITQSPKYLFRKEGQNVTLSCEQNLNHDAMYWYRQDPGQGLRLIYYSQIVNDFQKGDIAEGYSVSREKKESFPLTVTSAQKNPTAFYLCASSRDRGSWGNQPQHFGDGTRLSIL.

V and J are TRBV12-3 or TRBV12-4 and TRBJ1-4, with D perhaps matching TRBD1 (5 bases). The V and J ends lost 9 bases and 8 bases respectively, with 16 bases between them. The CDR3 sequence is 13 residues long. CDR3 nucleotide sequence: TGTGCCAGTTCGACAGCCCTAGAGGAAAAACTGTTTTTT. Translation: CASSTALEEKLFF.

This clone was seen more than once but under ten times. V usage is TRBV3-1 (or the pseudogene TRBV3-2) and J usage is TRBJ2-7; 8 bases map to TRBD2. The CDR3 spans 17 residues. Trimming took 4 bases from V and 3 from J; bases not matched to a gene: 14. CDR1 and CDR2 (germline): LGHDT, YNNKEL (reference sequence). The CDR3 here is CASSPTSDNQGRYEQYF. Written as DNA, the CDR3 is TGTGCCAGCAGCCCGACTAGCGACAACCAAGGCCGCTACGAGCAGTACTTC.

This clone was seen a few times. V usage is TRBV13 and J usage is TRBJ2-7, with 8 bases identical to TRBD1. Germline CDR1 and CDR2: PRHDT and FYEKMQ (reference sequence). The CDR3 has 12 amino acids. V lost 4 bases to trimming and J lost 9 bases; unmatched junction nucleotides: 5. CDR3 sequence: CASSSGQGRQYF. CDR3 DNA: TGTGCCAGCAGCTCCGGACAGGGCCGGCAGTACTTC.

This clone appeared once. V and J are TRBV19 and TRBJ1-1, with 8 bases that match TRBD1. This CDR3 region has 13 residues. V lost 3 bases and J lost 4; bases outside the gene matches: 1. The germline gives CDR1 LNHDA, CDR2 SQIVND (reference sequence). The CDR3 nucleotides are TGTGCCAGTAGTATCCAGGGGGCCACTGAAGCTTTCTTT. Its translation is CASSIQGATEAFF. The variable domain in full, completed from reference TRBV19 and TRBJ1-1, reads DGGITQSPKYLFRKEGQNVTLSCEQNLNHDAMYWYRQDPGQGLRLIYYSQIVNDFQKGDIAEGYSVSREKKESFPLTVTSAQKNPTAFYLCASSIQGATEAFFGQGTRLTVV.

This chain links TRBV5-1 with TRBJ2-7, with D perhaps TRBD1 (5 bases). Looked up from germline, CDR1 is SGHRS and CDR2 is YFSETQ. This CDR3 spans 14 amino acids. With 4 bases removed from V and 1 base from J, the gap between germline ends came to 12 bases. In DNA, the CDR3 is TGCGCCAGCAGCCAGACAGCCGGTTCCTACGAGCAGTACTTC. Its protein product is CASSQTAGSYEQYF.

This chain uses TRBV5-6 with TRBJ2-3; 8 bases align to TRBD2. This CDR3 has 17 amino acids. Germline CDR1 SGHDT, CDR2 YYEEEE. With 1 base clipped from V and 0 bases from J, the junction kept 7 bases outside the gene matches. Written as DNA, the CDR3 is TGTGCCAGCAGCTTGTGGGCTAGCGGGTATAGCACAGATACGCAGTATTTT. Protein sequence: CASSLWASGYSTDTQYF.

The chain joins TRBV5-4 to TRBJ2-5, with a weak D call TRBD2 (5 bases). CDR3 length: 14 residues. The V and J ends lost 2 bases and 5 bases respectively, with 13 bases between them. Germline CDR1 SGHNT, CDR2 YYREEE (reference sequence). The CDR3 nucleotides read TGTGCCAGCAGCTTCCCCTTAGCGTCCGAGACCCAGTACTTC. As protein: CASSFPLASETQYF.

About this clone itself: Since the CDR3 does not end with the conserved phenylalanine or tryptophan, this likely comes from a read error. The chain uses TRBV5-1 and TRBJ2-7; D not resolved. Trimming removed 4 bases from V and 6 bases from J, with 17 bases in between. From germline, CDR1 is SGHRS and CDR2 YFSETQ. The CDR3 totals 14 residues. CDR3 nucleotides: TGCGCCAGCAGCCTGGGCCCCCTAGAATCCGAGCAGTACCTC. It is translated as CASSLGPLESEQYL.

The CDR3 region is CASRPSGGETQYF. Written as DNA, the CDR3 is TGTGCCAGCAGGCCCTCCGGAGGAGAGACCCAGTACTTC. This chain links TRBV12-3 or TRBV12-4 with TRBJ2-5, with a weak D call TRBD2 (5 bases). V lost 6 bases, J lost 4 bases, and 12 bases lay in between. CDR3 length equals 13 residues.

The CDR3 sequence is CASSYRGLAGGNEQFF. In nucleotides, the CDR3 is TGTGCCAGCAGTTACCGTGGACTAGCGGGAGGAAATGAGCAGTTCTTC. V is TRBV6-5 and J is TRBJ2-1, with TRBD2 identical over 14 bases. The CDR3 is made up of 16 amino acids. V lost 2 bases to trimming and J lost 7 bases; unmatched junction nucleotides: 4. Germline lookup yields CDR1 MNHEY and CDR2 SVGAGI.

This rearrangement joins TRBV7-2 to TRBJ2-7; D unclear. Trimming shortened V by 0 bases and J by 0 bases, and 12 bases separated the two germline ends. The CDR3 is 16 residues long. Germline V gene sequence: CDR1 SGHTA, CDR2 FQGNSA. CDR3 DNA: TGTGCCAGCAGCTTAGCGGGCTCTAAACGCTCCTACGAGCAGTACTTC. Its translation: CASSLAGSKRSYEQYF. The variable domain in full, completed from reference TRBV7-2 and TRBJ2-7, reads GAGVSQSPSNKVTEKGKDVELRCDPISGHTALYWYRQSLGQGLEFLIYFQGNSAPDKSGLPSDRFSAERTGGSVSTLTIQRTQQEDSAVYLCASSLAGSKRSYEQYFGPGTRLTVT.

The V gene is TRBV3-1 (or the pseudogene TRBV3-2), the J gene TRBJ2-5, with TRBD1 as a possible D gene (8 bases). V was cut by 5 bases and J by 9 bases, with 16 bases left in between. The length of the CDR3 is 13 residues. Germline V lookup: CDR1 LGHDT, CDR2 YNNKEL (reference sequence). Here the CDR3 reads CASSAGQGGAQYF. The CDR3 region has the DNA TGTGCCAGCAGCGCCGGACAGGGAGGGGCCCAGTACTTC.

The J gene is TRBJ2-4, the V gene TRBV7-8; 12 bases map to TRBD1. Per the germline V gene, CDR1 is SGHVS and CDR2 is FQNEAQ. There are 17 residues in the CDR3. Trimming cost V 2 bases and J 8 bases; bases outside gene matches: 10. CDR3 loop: CASSLRGTGGTSDIQYF. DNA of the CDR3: TGTGCCAGCAGCTTAAGAGGGACAGGGGGCACATCGGACATTCAGTACTTC.

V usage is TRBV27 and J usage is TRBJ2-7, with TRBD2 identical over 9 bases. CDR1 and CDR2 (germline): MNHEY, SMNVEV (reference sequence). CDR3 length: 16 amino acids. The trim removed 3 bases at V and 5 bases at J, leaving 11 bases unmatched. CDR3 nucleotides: TGTGCCAGCAGTTTCGGGGCGGGAGGGCCAGGGGACGAGCAGTACTTC. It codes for CASSFGAGGPGDEQYF.

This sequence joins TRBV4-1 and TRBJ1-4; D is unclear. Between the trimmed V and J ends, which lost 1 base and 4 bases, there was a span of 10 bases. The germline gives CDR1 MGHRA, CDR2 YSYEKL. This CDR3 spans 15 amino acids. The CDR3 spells CASSQADGLNEKLFF. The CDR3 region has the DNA TGCGCCAGCAGCCAAGCGGACGGACTTAATGAAAAACTGTTTTTT.

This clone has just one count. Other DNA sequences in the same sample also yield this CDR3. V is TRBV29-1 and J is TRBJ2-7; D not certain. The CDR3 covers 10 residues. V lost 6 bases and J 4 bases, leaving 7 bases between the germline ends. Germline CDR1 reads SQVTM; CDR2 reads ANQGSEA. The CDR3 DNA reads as TGCAGCGTAAGAGAATACGAGCAGTACTTC. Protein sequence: CSVREYEQYF.

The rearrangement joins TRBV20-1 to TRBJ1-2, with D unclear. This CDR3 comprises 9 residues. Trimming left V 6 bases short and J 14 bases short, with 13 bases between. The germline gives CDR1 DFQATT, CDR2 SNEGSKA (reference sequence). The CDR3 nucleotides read TGCAGTGCCGCAATTATAGAGACCTTC. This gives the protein CSAAIIETF.

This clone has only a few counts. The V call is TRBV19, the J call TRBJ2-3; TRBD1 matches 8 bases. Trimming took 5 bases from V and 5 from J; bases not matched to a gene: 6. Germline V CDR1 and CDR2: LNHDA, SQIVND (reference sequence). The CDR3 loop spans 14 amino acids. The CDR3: CASSVGQGLDTQYF. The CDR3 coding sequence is TGTGCCAGTAGTGTTGGACAGGGACTAGATACGCAGTATTTT.